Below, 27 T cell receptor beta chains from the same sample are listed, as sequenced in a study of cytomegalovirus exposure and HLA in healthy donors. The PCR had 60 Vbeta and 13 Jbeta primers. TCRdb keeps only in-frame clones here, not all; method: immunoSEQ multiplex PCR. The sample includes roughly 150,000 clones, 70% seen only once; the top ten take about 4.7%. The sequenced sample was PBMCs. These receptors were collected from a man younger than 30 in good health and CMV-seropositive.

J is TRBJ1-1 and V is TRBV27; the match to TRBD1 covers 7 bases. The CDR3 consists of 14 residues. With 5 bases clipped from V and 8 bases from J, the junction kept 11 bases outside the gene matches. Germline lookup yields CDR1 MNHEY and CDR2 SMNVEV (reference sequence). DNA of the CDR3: TGTGCCAGCAGTGGATCGACAGGGCCCGGAGAAGCTTTCTTT. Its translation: CASSGSTGPGEAFF.

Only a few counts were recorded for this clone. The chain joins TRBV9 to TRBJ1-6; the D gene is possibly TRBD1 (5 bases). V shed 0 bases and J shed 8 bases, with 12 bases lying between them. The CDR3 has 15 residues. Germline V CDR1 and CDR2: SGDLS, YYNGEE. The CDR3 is CASSVAMTGDSPLHF. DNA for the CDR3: TGTGCCAGCAGCGTAGCTATGACGGGGGATTCACCCCTCCACTTT.

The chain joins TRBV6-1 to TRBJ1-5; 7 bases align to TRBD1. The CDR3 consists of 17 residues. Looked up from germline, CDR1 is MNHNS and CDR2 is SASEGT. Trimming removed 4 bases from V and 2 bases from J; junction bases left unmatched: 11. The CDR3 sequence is CASSAAGQRAGNQPQHF. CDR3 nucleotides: TGTGCCAGCAGTGCCGCGGGACAGCGAGCTGGCAATCAGCCCCAGCATTTT.

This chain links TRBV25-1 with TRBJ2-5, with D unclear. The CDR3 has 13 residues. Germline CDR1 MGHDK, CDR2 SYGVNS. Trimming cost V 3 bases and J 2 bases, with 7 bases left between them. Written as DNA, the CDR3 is TGTGCCAGCAGTGATCAACAGCAAGAGACCCAGTACTTC. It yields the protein CASSDQQQETQYF.

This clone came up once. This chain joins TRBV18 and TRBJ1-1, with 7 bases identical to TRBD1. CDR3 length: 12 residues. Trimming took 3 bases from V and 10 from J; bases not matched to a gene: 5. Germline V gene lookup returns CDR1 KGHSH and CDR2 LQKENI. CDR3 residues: CASSPDRVGAFF. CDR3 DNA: TGTGCCAGCTCACCCGACAGGGTGGGAGCTTTCTTT.

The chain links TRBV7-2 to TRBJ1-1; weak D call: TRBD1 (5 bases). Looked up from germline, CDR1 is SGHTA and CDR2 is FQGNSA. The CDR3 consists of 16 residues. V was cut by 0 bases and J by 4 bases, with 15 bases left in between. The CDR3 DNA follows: TGTGCCAGCAGCTTAGCAGGATTTGGGGGGGGCACTGAAGCTTTCTTT. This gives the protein CASSLAGFGGGTEAFF.

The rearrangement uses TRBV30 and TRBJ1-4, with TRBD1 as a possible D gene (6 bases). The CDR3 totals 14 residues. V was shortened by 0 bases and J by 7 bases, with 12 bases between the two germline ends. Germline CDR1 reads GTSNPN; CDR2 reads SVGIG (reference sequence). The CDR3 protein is CAWSVQDSLEKLFF. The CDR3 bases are TGTGCCTGGAGTGTACAGGACAGCCTTGAAAAACTGTTTTTT.

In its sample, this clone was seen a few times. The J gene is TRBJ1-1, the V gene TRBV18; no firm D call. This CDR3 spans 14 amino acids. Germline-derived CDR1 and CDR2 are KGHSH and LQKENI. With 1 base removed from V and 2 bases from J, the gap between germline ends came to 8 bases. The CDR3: CASSPQTENTEAFF. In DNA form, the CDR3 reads TGTGCCAGCTCACCACAAACAGAAAACACTGAAGCTTTCTTT.

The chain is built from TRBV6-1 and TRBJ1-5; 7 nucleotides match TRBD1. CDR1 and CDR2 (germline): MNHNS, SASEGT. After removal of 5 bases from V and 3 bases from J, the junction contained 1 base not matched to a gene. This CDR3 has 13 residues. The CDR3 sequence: CASSTGDNQPQHF. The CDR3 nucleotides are TGTGCCAGCAGTACAGGGGACAATCAGCCCCAGCATTTT.

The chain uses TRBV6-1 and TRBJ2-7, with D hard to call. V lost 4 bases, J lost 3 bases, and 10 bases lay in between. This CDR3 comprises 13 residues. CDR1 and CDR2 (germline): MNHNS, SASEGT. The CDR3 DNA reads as TGTGCCAGCAGTGTGGTCATTAACTACGAGCAGTACGTC. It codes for CASSVVINYEQYV.

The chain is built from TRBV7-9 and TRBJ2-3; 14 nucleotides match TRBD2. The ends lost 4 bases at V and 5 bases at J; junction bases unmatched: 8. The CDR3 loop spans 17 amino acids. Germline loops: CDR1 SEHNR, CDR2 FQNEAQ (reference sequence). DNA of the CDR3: TGTGCCAGCAGCTGGCGACTAGCGGGAGGGCCCGGAGATACGCAGTATTTT. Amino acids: CASSWRLAGGPGDTQYF.

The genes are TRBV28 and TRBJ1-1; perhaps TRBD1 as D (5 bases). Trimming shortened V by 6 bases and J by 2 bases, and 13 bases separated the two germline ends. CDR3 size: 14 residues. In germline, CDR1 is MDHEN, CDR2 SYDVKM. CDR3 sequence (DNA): TGTGCCAGCAGCCCGGACAAGATTAACACTGAAGCTTTCTTT. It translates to CASSPDKINTEAFF.

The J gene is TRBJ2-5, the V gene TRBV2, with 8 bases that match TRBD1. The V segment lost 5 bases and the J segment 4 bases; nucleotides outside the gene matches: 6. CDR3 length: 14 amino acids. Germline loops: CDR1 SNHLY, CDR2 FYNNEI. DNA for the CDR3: TGTGCCAGCAGTTCAGGGGGCTCGGGAGAGACCCAGTACTTC. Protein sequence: CASSSGGSGETQYF.

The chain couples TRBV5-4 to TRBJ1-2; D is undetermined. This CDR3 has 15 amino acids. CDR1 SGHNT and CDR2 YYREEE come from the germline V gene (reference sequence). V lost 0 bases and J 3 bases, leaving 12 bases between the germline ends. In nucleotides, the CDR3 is TGTGCCAGCAGCTTGGTAGGGAGGGAGGACTATGGCTACACCTTC. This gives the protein CASSLVGREDYGYTF. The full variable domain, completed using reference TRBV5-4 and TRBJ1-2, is ETGVTQSPTHLIKTRGQQVTLRCSSQSGHNTVSWYQQALGQGPQFIFQYYREEENGRGNFPPRFSGLQFPNYSSELNVNALELDDSALYLCASSLVGREDYGYTFGSGTRLTVV.

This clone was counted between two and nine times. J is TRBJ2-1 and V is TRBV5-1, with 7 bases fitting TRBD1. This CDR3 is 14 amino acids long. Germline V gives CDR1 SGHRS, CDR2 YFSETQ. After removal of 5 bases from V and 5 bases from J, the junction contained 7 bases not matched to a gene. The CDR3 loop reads CASRGGALNNEQFF. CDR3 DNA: TGCGCCAGCAGAGGGGGCGCATTAAACAATGAGCAGTTCTTC.

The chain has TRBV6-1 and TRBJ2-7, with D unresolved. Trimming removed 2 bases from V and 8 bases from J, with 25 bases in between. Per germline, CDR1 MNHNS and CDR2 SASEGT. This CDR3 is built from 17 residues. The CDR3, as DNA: TGTGCCAGCAGTGAAAGGTGGGTGGGCAGTTCTCCTACGAAGCAGTACGTC. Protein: CASSERWVGSSPTKQYV.

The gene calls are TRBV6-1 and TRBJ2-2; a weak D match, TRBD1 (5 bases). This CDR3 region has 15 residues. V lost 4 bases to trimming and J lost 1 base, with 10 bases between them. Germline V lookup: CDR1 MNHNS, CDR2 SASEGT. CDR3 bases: TGTGCCAGCAGTGTCCAGGGTAGGAACACCGGGGAGCTGTTTTTT. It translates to CASSVQGRNTGELFF.

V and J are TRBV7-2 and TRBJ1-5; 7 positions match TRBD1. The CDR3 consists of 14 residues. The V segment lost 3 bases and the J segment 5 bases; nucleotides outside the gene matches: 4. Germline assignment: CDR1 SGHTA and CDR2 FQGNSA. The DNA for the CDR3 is TGTGCCAGCAGCTTCAGACAGGGTGATCAGCCCCAGCATTTT. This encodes CASSFRQGDQPQHF.

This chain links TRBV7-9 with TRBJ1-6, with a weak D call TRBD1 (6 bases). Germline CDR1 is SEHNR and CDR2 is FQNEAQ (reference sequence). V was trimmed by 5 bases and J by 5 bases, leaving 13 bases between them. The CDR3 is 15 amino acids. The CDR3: CASSPRAGDNSPLHF. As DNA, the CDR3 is TGTGCCAGCAGCCCACGGGCAGGGGATAATTCACCCCTCCACTTT.

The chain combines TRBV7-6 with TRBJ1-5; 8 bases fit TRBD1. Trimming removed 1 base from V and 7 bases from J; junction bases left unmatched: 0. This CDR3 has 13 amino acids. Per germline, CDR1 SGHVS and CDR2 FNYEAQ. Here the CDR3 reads CASSLGDRQPQHF. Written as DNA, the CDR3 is TGTGCCAGCAGCTTAGGGGACAGGCAGCCCCAGCATTTT. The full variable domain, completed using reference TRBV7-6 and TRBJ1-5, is GAGVSQSPRYKVTKRGQDVALRCDPISGHVSLYWYRQALGQGPEFLTYFNYEAQQDKSGLPNDRFSAERPEGSISTLTIQRTEQRDSAMYRCASSLGDRQPQHFGDGTRLSIL.

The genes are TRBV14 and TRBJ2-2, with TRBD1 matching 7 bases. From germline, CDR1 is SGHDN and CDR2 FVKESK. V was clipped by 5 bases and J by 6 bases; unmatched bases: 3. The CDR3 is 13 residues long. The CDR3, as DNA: TGTGCCAGCAGCTCCCAGGGGGCCGGGGAGCTGTTTTTT. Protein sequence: CASSSQGAGELFF.

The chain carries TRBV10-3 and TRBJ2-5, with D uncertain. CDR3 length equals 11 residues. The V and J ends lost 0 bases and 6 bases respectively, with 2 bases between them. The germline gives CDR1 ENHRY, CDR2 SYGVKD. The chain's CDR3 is CAISESKTQYF. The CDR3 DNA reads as TGTGCCATCAGTGAGTCTAAGACCCAGTACTTC.

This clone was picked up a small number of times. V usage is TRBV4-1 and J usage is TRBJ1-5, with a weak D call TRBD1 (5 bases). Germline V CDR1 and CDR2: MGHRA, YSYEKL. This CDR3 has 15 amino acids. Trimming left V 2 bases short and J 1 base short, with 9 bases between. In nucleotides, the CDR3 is TGCGCCAGCAGCCAAAGGGCAGGGAGCAATCAGCCCCAGCATTTT. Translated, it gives CASSQRAGSNQPQHF.

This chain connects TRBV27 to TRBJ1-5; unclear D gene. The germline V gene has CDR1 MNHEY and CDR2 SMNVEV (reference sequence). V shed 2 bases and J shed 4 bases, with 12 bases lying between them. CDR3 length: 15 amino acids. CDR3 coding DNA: TGTGCCAGCAGTTTAGTATGGGGAGCGAATCAGCCCCAGCATTTT. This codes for CASSLVWGANQPQHF.

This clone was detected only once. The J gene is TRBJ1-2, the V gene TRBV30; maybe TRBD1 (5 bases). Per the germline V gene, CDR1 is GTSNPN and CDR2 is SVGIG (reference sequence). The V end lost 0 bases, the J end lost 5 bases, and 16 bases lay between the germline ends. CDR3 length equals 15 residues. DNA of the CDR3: TGTGCCTGGAGTGTACCAGGGAATCCCCTTTATGGCTACACCTTC. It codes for CAWSVPGNPLYGYTF.

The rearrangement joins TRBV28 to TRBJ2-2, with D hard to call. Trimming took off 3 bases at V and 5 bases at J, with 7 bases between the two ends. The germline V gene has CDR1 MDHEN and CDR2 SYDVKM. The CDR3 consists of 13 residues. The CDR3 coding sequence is TGTGCCAGCAGTTTTATTAATACCGGGGAGCTGTTTTTT. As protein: CASSFINTGELFF.

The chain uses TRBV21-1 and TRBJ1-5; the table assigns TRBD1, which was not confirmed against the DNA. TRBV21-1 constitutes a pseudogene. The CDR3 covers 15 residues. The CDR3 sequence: CARFPGVAGNQPQHF. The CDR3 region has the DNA TGTGCCAGATTCCCAGGGGTTGCGGGCAATCAGCCCCAGCATTTT.